This T cell receptor beta chain was sequenced during a study of glioma-infiltrating T cells after dendritic cell vaccination. Regarding time point: after dendritic cell vaccination, including at tumor progression/relapse. Only one count was recorded for this clone. Generated by immunoSEQ multiplex PCR, the TCRdb table keeps only in-frame clones and is missing some. The sample has 20,000 to 30,000 clones, around 92% seen once. Trimming cost V 2 bases and J 2 bases; bases outside gene matches: 2. The CDR3 loop spans 14 amino acids. Germline lookup yields CDR1 MNHEY and CDR2 SVGAGI. Source: blood, taken after dendritic cell vaccination. The rearrangement links TRBV6-5 to TRBJ2-7; 8 positions agree with TRBD2. The receptor was derived from a human donor with glioblastoma. The CDR3 here is CASSYRGGTYEQYF. As DNA, the CDR3 is TGTGCCAGCAGTTACCGGGGGGGGACCTACGAGCAGTACTTC.